Here is one T cell receptor beta chain with its context. Under the authors' procedure: Amplified reference gene primers provided the basis for estimating nucleated cell counts. Generated by immunoSEQ multiplex PCR, the TCRdb table keeps only in-frame clones and is missing some. The V and J calls and clone size are taken from that table; D and trimming were inferred from the DNA. Here the sample spans 150,000 or so clones, approximately 90% being singletons. Patients from Seattle were sampled longitudinally, starting during active infection. This specimen belongs to a study of blood T cell repertoires in COVID-19. Overall study context: Some COVID-19 samples were acute and others convalescent; all came from the United States, Italy and Spain. Sample material is recorded as cDNA or gDNA derived from T cells, B-cell-depleted T cells, or PBMCs.

This receptor was obtained from a woman between 65 and 79 years old with COVID-19, enrolled during active disease. The sample consisted of peripheral blood.

CDR3 in amino acids: CASSLAGSQRTDTQYF. CDR3 nucleotides: TGCGCCAGCAGCTTGGCGGGGAGCCAGCGCACAGATACGCAGTATTTT. J is TRBJ2-3 and V is TRBV5-1, with D possibly being TRBD2 (5 bases). Per germline, CDR1 SGHRS and CDR2 YFSETQ. V was pared by 0 bases and J by 1 base, with 12 bases between. This CDR3 comprises 16 residues.